Below are 29 T cell receptor beta chains sequenced from a single sample in a study of neurological immune-mediated disorders. A single record per CDR3 protein comes from TCRdb applying MiXCR to the 5' RACE reads. Among 80,000 or so distinct CDR3 sequences, roughly 9% were seen once, and the ten largest hold 1.5% to 2%. Sequenced: PBMCs. Source of these receptors: a man in his forties or fifties in good health.

The J gene is TRBJ2-7, the V gene TRBV3-1, with D perhaps matching TRBD2 (6 bases). The length of the CDR3 is 13 residues. Trimming took 4 bases from V and 7 from J, leaving 14 bases between them. Germline V CDR1 and CDR2: LGHDT, YNNKEL (reference sequence). CDR3 bases: TGTGCCAGCAGCCTCACGCCCGCGGGGGAGCAGTACTTC. This translates into CASSLTPAGEQYF.

This clonotype was detected only a few times. This chain uses TRBV27 with TRBJ2-3; TRBD2 agrees at 12 bases. Germline V gene data show CDR1 as MNHEY and CDR2 as SMNVEV (reference sequence). This CDR3 is 18 amino acids long. J gave up 4 bases and V 3 bases, and 11 bases lay outside the gene matches. In DNA, the CDR3 is TGTGCCAGCAGTTTCTCCAGATTGACTAGCGGGAGACCAGATACGCAGTATTTT. The encoded protein is CASSFSRLTSGRPDTQYF.

This clonotype was seen ten or more times. This chain joins TRBV29-1 and TRBJ2-1; 10 nucleotides match TRBD1. The junction had 12 bases not matched to a gene; V was cut back by 7 bases and J by 9 bases. This CDR3 contains 14 residues. Germline loops: CDR1 SQVTM, CDR2 ANQGSEA. In nucleotides, the CDR3 is TGCAGCGCGAACGACAGGGGGCGCACGCTTGAGCAGTTCTTC. Translation gives CSANDRGRTLEQFF.

The CDR3 loop is CASSALQGGPRNEQFF. DNA of the CDR3: TGTGCCAGTAGCGCCCTTCAGGGGGGGCCGAGGAATGAGCAGTTCTTC. V gene TRBV19 combines with J gene TRBJ2-1, with D possibly being TRBD1 or TRBD2 (7 bases each). The CDR3 length is 16 residues. Germline V gene data show CDR1 as LNHDA and CDR2 as SQIVND (reference sequence). V lost 6 bases and J 7 bases, leaving 22 bases between the germline ends. Variable domain in full (rest from reference TRBV19 and TRBJ2-1): DGGITQSPKYLFRKEGQNVTLSCEQNLNHDAMYWYRQDPGQGLRLIYYSQIVNDFQKGDIAEGYSVSREKKESFPLTVTSAQKNPTAFYLCASSALQGGPRNEQFFGPGTRLTVL.

At least ten counts were recorded for this clonotype. V usage is TRBV5-1 and J usage is TRBJ2-3; D is perhaps TRBD1 (6 bases). Germline loops: CDR1 SGHRS, CDR2 YFSETQ. The length of the CDR3 is 14 residues. The V end was cut by 4 bases, the J end by 2 bases, with 11 bases between. The CDR3 is CASSTGQDTDTQYF. DNA for the CDR3: TGCGCCAGCAGCACGGGACAAGACACAGATACGCAGTATTTT.

The sample holds many counts of this clonotype. CDR3 nucleotides: TGTGCCAGCAGTCTTCCAGGGGGCCGGTACAATGAGCAGTTCTTC. Its protein product is CASSLPGGRYNEQFF. The rearrangement links TRBV28 to TRBJ2-1; 8 bases match TRBD1. The germline V gene has CDR1 MDHEN and CDR2 SYDVKM. V shed 5 bases, J shed 4 bases, and the junction held 7 bases outside the gene matches. CDR3 length: 15 residues.

This rearrangement joins TRBV5-1 to TRBJ2-1; TRBD2 aligns across 7 bases. J gave up 7 bases and V 9 bases, and 19 bases lay outside the gene matches. The CDR3 is 16 amino acids. Germline values: CDR1 SGHRS, CDR2 YFSETQ. As DNA, the CDR3 is TGCGCCAACAACCCAACGAGCGGGGTCACACGAAATGAGCAGTTCTTC. It yields the protein CANNPTSGVTRNEQFF. Variable domain in full (rest from reference TRBV5-1 and TRBJ2-1): KAGVTQTPRYLIKTRGQQVTLSCSPISGHRSVSWYQQTPGQGLQFLFEYFSETQRNKGNFPGRFSGRQFSNSRSEMNVSTLELGDSALYLCANNPTSGVTRNEQFFGPGTRLTVL.

This clonotype was picked up many times. The V and J genes are TRBV28 and TRBJ2-7, with a tentative D call TRBD2 (5 bases). Germline CDR1 reads MDHEN; CDR2 reads SYDVKM. The CDR3 contains 17 residues. V gave up 5 bases and J gave up 0 bases, with 20 bases separating them. The CDR3 nucleotides are TGTGCCAGCAGTGGTATTGGTTTACAGCGGACCTCCTACGAGCAGTACTTC. Translated: CASSGIGLQRTSYEQYF.

This clonotype was observed many times. The chain recombines TRBV10-3 with TRBJ1-3; D gene unclear. V was pared by 7 bases and J by 3 bases, with 10 bases between. The V gene's germline CDR1 is ENHRY and CDR2 SYGVKD. CDR3 length: 13 amino acids. The CDR3 nucleotides are TGTGCCATCACAGAAAAGGATGGAAACACCATATATTTT. Its protein is CAITEKDGNTIYF.

The chain combines TRBV5-1 with TRBJ2-3; 11 bases line up with TRBD2. This CDR3 spans 17 amino acids. Germline assignment: CDR1 SGHRS and CDR2 YFSETQ. Unmatched junction bases numbered 9, after V lost 6 bases and J lost 0 bases. CDR3: CASKAPGLAGSTDTQYF. The CDR3, as DNA: TGCGCCAGCAAGGCCCCCGGACTAGCGGGTAGCACAGATACGCAGTATTTT.

This clonotype was observed at least ten times. This chain uses TRBV5-1 with TRBJ2-3; 7 nucleotides match TRBD1. Germline loops: CDR1 SGHRS, CDR2 YFSETQ. The V and J ends lost 4 bases and 13 bases, in that order; junction bases with no gene match: 15. The CDR3 is made up of 14 amino acids. The CDR3 spells CASSGATGAGQEYF. The CDR3 coding sequence is TGCGCCAGCAGCGGGGCTACAGGGGCCGGTCAAGAGTATTTT.

This clonotype was observed at least ten times. The genes are TRBV7-6 and TRBJ2-7; D is possibly TRBD1 (6 bases). This CDR3 is built from 13 residues. The germline V gene has CDR1 SGHVS and CDR2 FNYEAQ. Between the trimmed V and J ends, which lost 5 bases and 2 bases, there was a span of 10 bases. In DNA form, the CDR3 reads TGTGCCAGCAGCCCCAGGGGAACCTACGAGCAGTACTTC. It encodes CASSPRGTYEQYF.

Points on this clonotype: A single base separates this from a much larger clone, so it may be a read error. This chain connects TRBV4-1 to TRBJ2-1; TRBD2 matches 8 bases. The germline V gene encodes CDR1 MGHRA and CDR2 YSYEKL. The length of the CDR3 is 13 residues. CDR3: CASSEERSGRKFF. DNA of the CDR3: TGCGCCAGCAGCGAAGAGAGGAGCGGGAGAAAGTTCTTC.

This clonotype was detected many times. The chain is built from TRBV5-1 and TRBJ1-4; D is ambiguous. The CDR3 sequence is 15 residues long. Germline CDR1 reads SGHRS; CDR2 reads YFSETQ. With 5 bases removed from V and 0 bases from J, the gap between germline ends came to 11 bases. The CDR3 DNA is TGCGCCAGCAGGCCACAGCCCTCAACTAATGAAAAACTGTTTTTT. This encodes CASRPQPSTNEKLFF.

This clonotype showed up many times. CDR3 bases: TGCAGTGCTAGAGATCCCCGGGTTTCCTACGAGCAGTACTTC. Encoded protein: CSARDPRVSYEQYF. The rearrangement uses TRBV20-1 and TRBJ2-7, with no clear D. The V end lost 0 bases, the J end lost 1 base, and 10 bases lay between the germline ends. Germline loops: CDR1 DFQATT, CDR2 SNEGSKA (reference sequence). This CDR3 comprises 14 residues.

In its sample, this clonotype was seen many times. CDR3 DNA: TGCGCCAGCAGCTATCGGACTAGCGGGGCGTACGAGCAGTACTTC. Translated, it gives CASSYRTSGAYEQYF. The chain couples TRBV4-3 to TRBJ2-7, with 12 nucleotides matching TRBD2. The CDR3 totals 15 residues. Germline V CDR1 and CDR2: LGHNA, YSLEER. V shed 5 bases, J shed 4 bases, and the junction held 6 bases outside the gene matches.

This clonotype was counted many times. The V and J genes are TRBV4-1 and TRBJ2-7, with 8 nucleotides matching TRBD1. Unmatched junction bases numbered 2, after V lost 1 base and J lost 3 bases. The V gene's germline CDR1 is MGHRA and CDR2 YSYEKL. The CDR3 consists of 14 residues. In DNA form, the CDR3 reads TGCGCCAGCAGCCAAGTACAGGGGGACTACGAGCAGTACTTC. This codes for CASSQVQGDYEQYF.

The sample holds many counts of this clonotype. This chain uses TRBV28 with TRBJ2-7; TRBD1 aligns across 9 bases. The V segment lost 6 bases and the J segment 7 bases; nucleotides outside the gene matches: 10. The CDR3 spans 14 residues. The germline gives CDR1 MDHEN, CDR2 SYDVKM. The CDR3 DNA is TGTGCCAGCAGCTACACAGGGGGCGAAGAAGAGCAGTACTTC. It is translated as CASSYTGGEEEQYF.

This clonotype has a count of ten or more. The chain combines TRBV28 with TRBJ2-7, with 8 bases that match TRBD2. V gave up 5 bases and J gave up 7 bases; unmatched junction bases: 7. Germline CDR1 is MDHEN and CDR2 is SYDVKM. The length of the CDR3 is 13 residues. CDR3 residues: CASSIIGGGEQYF. In DNA, the CDR3 is TGTGCCAGCAGTATAATCGGGGGGGGGGAGCAGTACTTC.

This clonotype showed up many times. The V call is TRBV12-3 or TRBV12-4, the J call TRBJ1-5; possible D gene TRBD1, 6 bases. Trimming took 5 bases from V and 6 from J, leaving 17 bases between them. The CDR3 sequence is 15 residues long. The CDR3 DNA is TGTGCCAGCAGTCTAAACCTACAGGGCGGTCAGCCCCAGCATTTT. Protein: CASSLNLQGGQPQHF.

This chain uses TRBV7-2 with TRBJ2-1; D uncertain. From germline, CDR1 is SGHTA and CDR2 FQGNSA. The CDR3 totals 14 residues. Trimming removed 1 base at V and 9 bases at J, with 13 bases between. CDR3 DNA: TGTGCCAGCAGCTTAGTTAGCAACTCCCCTGAGCAGTTCTTC. Translation gives CASSLVSNSPEQFF.

Many counts were recorded for this clonotype. The chain couples TRBV5-1 to TRBJ1-3; D may be TRBD1 (6 bases). Germline V gene lookup returns CDR1 SGHRS and CDR2 YFSETQ. The V end was cut by 3 bases, the J end by 1 base, with 11 bases between. The CDR3 is 15 residues long. The CDR3 DNA reads TGCGCCAGCAGCTCCGACAGGAGTTCTGGAAACACCATATATTTT. This encodes CASSSDRSSGNTIYF. The full variable domain, completed using reference TRBV5-1 and TRBJ1-3, is KAGVTQTPRYLIKTRGQQVTLSCSPISGHRSVSWYQQTPGQGLQFLFEYFSETQRNKGNFPGRFSGRQFSNSRSEMNVSTLELGDSALYLCASSSDRSSGNTIYFGEGSWLTVV.

This clonotype was seen repeatedly, ten times or more. The gene calls are TRBV5-1 and TRBJ1-3, with TRBD1 identical over 7 bases. Germline CDR1 and CDR2: SGHRS and YFSETQ. The CDR3 spans 16 residues. V lost 4 bases and J lost 0; bases outside the gene matches: 7. This chain's CDR3 is CASSVQGDLSGNTIYF. The CDR3 bases are TGCGCCAGCAGCGTTCAGGGGGACCTCTCTGGAAACACCATATATTTT.

This clonotype was recorded at least ten times. The chain is built from TRBV5-1 and TRBJ2-5; 8 nucleotides match TRBD2. The J segment lost 5 bases and the V segment lost 3 bases, leaving 15 bases of the junction unmatched. The CDR3 sequence is 17 residues long. From germline, CDR1 is SGHRS and CDR2 YFSETQ. The CDR3 region has the DNA TGCGCCAGCAGCTCGCTTTTAGCGGGACCCGGCGGGGAGACCCAGTACTTC. As protein: CASSSLLAGPGGETQYF.

This clonotype was recorded many times. The CDR3 DNA reads TGTGCCAGCAGTTTTTTAGAATTGCAGGAGACCCAGTACTTC. Amino acids: CASSFLELQETQYF. The chain couples TRBV5-6 to TRBJ2-5; no clear D. With 5 bases removed from V and 5 bases from J, the gap between germline ends came to 16 bases. The V gene's germline CDR1 is SGHDT and CDR2 YYEEEE. The CDR3 covers 14 residues.

This clonotype was picked up many times. J is TRBJ1-1 and V is TRBV7-3; 7 bases fit TRBD1. The ends lost 7 bases at V and 1 base at J; junction bases unmatched: 6. Germline lookup yields CDR1 SGHTA and CDR2 FQGTGA. This CDR3 contains 14 residues. CDR3 amino acids: CASKPGGQNTEAFF. As DNA, the CDR3 is TGTGCCAGCAAACCAGGGGGTCAGAACACTGAAGCTTTCTTT.

In its sample, this clonotype was seen many times. The gene calls are TRBV6-2 or TRBV6-3 and TRBJ2-7; a weak D match, TRBD2 (5 bases). V dropped 0 bases and J dropped 0 bases, with 15 bases sitting between them. This CDR3 has 17 amino acids. CDR1 and CDR2 (germline): MNHEY, SVGEGT. The CDR3 DNA reads TGTGCCAGCAGTTACTCGATTGCGGGCCCCGTCTCCTACGAGCAGTACTTC. Translated, it gives CASSYSIAGPVSYEQYF.

At least ten counts were recorded for this clonotype. The genes are TRBV7-8 and TRBJ1-6; 9 nucleotides agree with TRBD1. The germline gives CDR1 SGHVS, CDR2 FQNEAQ. The CDR3 runs 15 residues. J lost 5 bases, V lost 1 base, and 0 bases had no gene match. The CDR3 DNA reads TGTGCCAGCAGCTTAGGACAGGGGGATAATTCACCCCTCCACTTT. Translated: CASSLGQGDNSPLHF.

This clonotype appeared many times. V and J are TRBV20-1 and TRBJ2-1; 11 bases align to TRBD2. The CDR3 is 15 residues long. Germline V gene data show CDR1 as DFQATT and CDR2 as SNEGSKA (reference sequence). V lost 6 bases and J lost 9; bases outside the gene matches: 13. CDR3 sequence reads: CSAEEVAGGHGEQFF. The CDR3 coding sequence is TGCAGTGCGGAAGAGGTAGCGGGAGGGCATGGTGAGCAGTTCTTC.